The 2 T cell receptor beta chains in this list originate from one sample, sequenced in a study of molecular identifiers for immune sequencing clone quantification. One entry per CDR3 protein, called by TCRdb with MiXCR from the PCR reads. Altogether a few hundred thousand distinct CDR3 sequences are present, roughly 24% being singletons, with the ten largest covering around 0.7%. The material sequenced was naive CD8+ T cells from blood, with Jurkat cell RNA spiked in. The subset was: FACS-sorted CD8+CD4-CCR7+CD45RA+ naive T cells. These receptors were taken from a human donor in good health. Some libraries in this study had Jurkat cell RNA spiked in.

This clonotype has a count of ten or more. The chain uses TRBV6-1 and TRBJ1-1; unclear D gene. Trimming took off 1 base at V and 5 bases at J, with 11 bases between the two ends. CDR3 size: 14 residues. The germline V gene encodes CDR1 MNHNS and CDR2 SASEGT. The chain's CDR3 is CASSEGGYQTEAFF. The DNA for the CDR3 is TGTGCCAGCAGTGAAGGAGGGTATCAGACTGAAGCTTTCTTT.

Notes on this clonotype: A single base separates this from a much larger clone, so it may be a read error. The V and J genes are TRBV25-1 and TRBJ2-1; tentative D call: TRBD1 (5 bases). This CDR3 has 14 residues. CDR1 is MGHDK, CDR2 SYGVNS, per germline. Here the CDR3 reads CVSSDQGIYNEQFF. CDR3 DNA: TGTGTCAGCAGTGACCAGGGAATTTACAATGAGCAGTTCTTC.